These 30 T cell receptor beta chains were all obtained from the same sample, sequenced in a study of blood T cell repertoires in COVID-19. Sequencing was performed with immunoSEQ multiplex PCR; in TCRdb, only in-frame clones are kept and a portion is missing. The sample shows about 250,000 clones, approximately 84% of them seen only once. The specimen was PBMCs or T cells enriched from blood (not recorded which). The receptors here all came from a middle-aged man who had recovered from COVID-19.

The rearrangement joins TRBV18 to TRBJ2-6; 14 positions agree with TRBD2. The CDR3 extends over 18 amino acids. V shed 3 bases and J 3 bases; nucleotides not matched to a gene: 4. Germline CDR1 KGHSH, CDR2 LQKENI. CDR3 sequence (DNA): TGTGCCAGCTCACCGACGGGACTAGCGGGAGTTGGGGCCAACGTCCTGACTTTC. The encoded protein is CASSPTGLAGVGANVLTF.

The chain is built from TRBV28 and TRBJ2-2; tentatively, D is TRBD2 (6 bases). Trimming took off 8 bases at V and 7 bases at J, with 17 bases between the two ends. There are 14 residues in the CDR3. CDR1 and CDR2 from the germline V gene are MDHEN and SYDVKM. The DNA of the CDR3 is TGTGCCAGCGGGGGGACTCTTTTAAGCGGGGAGCTGTTTTTT. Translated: CASGGTLLSGELFF.

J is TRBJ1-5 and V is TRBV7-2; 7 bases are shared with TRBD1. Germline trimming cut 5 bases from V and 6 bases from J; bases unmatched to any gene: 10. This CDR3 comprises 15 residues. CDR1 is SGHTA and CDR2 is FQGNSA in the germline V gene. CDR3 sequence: CASSPGQVGGQPQHF. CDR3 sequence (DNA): TGTGCCAGCAGCCCAGGACAGGTAGGCGGTCAGCCCCAGCATTTT.

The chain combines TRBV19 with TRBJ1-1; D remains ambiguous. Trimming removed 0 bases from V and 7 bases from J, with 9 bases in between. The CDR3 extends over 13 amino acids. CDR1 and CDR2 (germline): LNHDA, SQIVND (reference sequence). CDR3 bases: TGTGCCAGTAGTATAGATCGAGGAGTTGAAGCTTTCTTT. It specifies CASSIDRGVEAFF. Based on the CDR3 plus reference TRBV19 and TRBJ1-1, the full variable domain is DGGITQSPKYLFRKEGQNVTLSCEQNLNHDAMYWYRQDPGQGLRLIYYSQIVNDFQKGDIAEGYSVSREKKESFPLTVTSAQKNPTAFYLCASSIDRGVEAFFGQGTRLTVV.

The CDR3: CATSPQLDRGQTQYF. The CDR3 bases are TGTGCCACCAGCCCCCAACTCGACAGGGGGCAGACCCAGTACTTC. V gene TRBV15 combines with J gene TRBJ2-5; 10 bases match TRBD1. After removal of 5 bases from V and 6 bases from J, the junction contained 9 bases not matched to a gene. Germline CDR1 and CDR2: LNHNV and YYDKDF (reference sequence). This CDR3 has 15 amino acids.

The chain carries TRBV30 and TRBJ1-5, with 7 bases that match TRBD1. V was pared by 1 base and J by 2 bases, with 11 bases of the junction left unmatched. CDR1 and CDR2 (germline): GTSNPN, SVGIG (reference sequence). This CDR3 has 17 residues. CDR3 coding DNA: TGTGCCTGGAGTGGGGGACAGAGATTTATGGGCAATCAGCCCCAGCATTTT. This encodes CAWSGGQRFMGNQPQHF.

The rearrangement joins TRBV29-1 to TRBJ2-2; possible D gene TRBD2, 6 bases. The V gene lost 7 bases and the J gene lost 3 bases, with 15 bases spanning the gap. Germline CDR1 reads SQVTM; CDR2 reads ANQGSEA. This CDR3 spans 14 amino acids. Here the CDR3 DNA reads TGCAGCGGCGGGACGGCTACGGACACCGGGGAGCTGTTTTTT. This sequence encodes CSGGTATDTGELFF.

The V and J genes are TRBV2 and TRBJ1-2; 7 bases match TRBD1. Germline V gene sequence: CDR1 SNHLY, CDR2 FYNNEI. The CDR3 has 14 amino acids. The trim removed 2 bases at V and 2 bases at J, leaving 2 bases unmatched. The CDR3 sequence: CASSETGANYGYTF. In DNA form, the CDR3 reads TGTGCCAGCAGTGAAACAGGGGCGAACTATGGCTACACCTTC.

The CDR3 region is CAAQGGSGNTIYF. As DNA, the CDR3 is TGTGCCGCACAAGGGGGCTCTGGAAACACCATATATTTT. The chain uses TRBV10-3 and TRBJ1-3; D might be TRBD1 (6 bases). The CDR3 loop spans 13 amino acids. Germline V gene sequence: CDR1 ENHRY, CDR2 SYGVKD. V shed 11 bases and J shed 0 bases, with 11 bases lying between them.

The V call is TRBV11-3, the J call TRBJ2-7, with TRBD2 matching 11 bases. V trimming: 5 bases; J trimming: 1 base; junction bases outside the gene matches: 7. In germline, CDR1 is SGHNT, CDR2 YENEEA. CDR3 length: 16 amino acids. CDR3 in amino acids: CASSPTSSGRSYEQYF. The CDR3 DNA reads TGTGCCAGCAGCCCCACATCTAGCGGGAGGTCCTACGAGCAGTACTTC.

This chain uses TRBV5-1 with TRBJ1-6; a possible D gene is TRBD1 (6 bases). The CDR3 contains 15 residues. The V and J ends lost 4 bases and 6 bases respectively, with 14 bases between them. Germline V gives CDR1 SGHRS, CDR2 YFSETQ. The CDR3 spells CASSPEGGGNSPLHF. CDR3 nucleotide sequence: TGCGCCAGCAGCCCCGAAGGGGGGGGTAATTCACCCCTCCACTTT. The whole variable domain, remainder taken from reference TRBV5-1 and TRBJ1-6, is KAGVTQTPRYLIKTRGQQVTLSCSPISGHRSVSWYQQTPGQGLQFLFEYFSETQRNKGNFPGRFSGRQFSNSRSEMNVSTLELGDSALYLCASSPEGGGNSPLHFGNGTRLTVT.

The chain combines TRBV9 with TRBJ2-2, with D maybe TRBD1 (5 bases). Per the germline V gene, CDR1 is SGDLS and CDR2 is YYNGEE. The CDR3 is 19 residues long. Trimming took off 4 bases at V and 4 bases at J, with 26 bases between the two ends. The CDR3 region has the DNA TGTGCCAGCAGCCAAACTACCCGTTCCATGGGGCGAAGCACCGGGGAGCTGTTTTTT. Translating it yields CASSQTTRSMGRSTGELFF. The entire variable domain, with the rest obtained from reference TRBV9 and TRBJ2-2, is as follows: DSGVTQTPKHLITATGQRVTLRCSPRSGDLSVYWYQQSLDQGLQFLIQYYNGEERAKGNILERFSAQQFPDLHSELNLSSLELGDSALYFCASSQTTRSMGRSTGELFFGEGSRLTVL.

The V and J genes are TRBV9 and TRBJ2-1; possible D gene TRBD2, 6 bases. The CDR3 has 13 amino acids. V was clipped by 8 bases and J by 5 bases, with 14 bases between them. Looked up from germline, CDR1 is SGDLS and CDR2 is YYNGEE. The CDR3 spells CASSGTPNNEQFF. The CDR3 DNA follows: TGTGCCAGTTCCGGGACTCCTAACAATGAGCAGTTCTTC.

This CDR3 is CASSRDGANYGYTF. In nucleotides, the CDR3 is TGTGCCAGCAGCCGCGACGGAGCTAACTATGGCTACACCTTC. The chain carries TRBV7-9 and TRBJ1-2; no firm D call. V lost 5 bases to trimming and J lost 0 bases, with 10 bases between them. CDR1 SEHNR and CDR2 FQNEAQ come from the germline V gene (reference sequence). The CDR3 covers 14 residues.

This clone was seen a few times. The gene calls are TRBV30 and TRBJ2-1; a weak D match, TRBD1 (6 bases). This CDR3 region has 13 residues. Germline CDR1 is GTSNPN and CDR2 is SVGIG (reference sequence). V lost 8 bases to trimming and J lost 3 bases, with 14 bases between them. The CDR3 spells CAGYGTSYNEQFF. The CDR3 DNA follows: TGTGCCGGTTACGGGACAAGCTACAATGAGCAGTTCTTC.

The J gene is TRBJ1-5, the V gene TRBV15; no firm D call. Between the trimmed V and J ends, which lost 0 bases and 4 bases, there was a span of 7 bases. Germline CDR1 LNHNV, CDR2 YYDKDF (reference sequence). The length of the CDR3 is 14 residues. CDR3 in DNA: TGTGCCACCAGCAGAGATTCGCAGAATCAGCCCCAGCATTTT. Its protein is CATSRDSQNQPQHF.

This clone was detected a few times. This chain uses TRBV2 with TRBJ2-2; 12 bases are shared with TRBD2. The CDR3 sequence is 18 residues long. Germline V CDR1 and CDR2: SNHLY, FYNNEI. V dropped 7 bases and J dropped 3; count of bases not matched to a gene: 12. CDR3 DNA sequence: TGTGCCAGCACCCCTTCCGGACTAGCGGGACCAGACACCGGGGAGCTGTTTTTT. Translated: CASTPSGLAGPDTGELFF.

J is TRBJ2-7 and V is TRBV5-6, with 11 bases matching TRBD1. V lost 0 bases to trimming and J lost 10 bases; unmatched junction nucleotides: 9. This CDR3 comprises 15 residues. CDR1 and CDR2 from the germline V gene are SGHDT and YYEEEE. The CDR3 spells CASSLGDRGSGTQYF. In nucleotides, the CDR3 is TGTGCCAGCAGCTTGGGGGACAGGGGGTCAGGAACCCAGTACTTC.

CDR3 loop: CASWSGGYSNQPQHF. The DNA for the CDR3 is TGTGCCAGCTGGTCGGGAGGCTATAGCAATCAGCCCCAGCATTTT. The V gene is TRBV28, the J gene TRBJ1-5; no clear D gene. In germline, CDR1 is MDHEN, CDR2 SYDVKM. Trimming took off 8 bases at V and 0 bases at J, with 14 bases between the two ends. The CDR3 is made up of 15 amino acids.

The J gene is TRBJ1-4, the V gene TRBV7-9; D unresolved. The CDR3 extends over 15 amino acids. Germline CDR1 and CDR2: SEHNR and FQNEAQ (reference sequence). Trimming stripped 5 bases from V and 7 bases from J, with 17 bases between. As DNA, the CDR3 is TGTGCCAGCAGCCTAGAGACGGGGAGGAGTGAAAAACTGTTTTTT. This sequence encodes CASSLETGRSEKLFF.

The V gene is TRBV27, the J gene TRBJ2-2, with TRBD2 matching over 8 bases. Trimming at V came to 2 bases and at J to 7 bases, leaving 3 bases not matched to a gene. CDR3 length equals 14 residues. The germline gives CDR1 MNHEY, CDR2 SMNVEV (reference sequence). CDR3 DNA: TGTGCCAGCAGTTTAGGACTAGCAGTCGGGGAGCTGTTTTTT. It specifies CASSLGLAVGELFF.

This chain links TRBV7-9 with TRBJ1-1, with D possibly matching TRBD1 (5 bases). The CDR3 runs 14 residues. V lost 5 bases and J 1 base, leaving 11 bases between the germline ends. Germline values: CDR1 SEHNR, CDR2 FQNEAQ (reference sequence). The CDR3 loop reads CASSITGRNTEAFF. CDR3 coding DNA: TGTGCCAGCAGCATTACAGGACGGAACACTGAAGCTTTCTTT.

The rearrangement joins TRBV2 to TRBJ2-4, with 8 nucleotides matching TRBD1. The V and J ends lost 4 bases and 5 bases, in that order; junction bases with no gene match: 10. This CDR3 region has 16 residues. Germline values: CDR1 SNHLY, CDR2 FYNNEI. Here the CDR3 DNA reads TGTGCCAGCAGTGGGGACCCAGGGACAGGCCAAAACATTCAGTACTTC. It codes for CASSGDPGTGQNIQYF.

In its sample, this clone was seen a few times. In DNA form, the CDR3 reads TGCGCCAGCAGTCGGGATGACTATGGCTACACCTTC. It is translated as CASSRDDYGYTF. The V call is TRBV10-2, the J call TRBJ1-2; D unresolved. Trimming cost V 5 bases and J 3 bases, with 7 bases left between them. Germline lookup yields CDR1 WSHSY and CDR2 SAAADI. The CDR3 spans 12 residues.

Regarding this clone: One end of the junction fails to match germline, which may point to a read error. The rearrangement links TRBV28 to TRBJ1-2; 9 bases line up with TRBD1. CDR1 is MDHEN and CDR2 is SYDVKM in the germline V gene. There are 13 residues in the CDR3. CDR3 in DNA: TGTGCCGGCAGGACAGGGGAGTGGGGTGGCTACACCTTC. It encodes CAGRTGEWGGYTF.

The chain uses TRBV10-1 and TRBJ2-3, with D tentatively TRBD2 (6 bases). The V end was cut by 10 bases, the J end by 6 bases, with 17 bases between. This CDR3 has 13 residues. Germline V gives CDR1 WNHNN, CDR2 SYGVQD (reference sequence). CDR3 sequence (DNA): TGCGCCACCTCGGGGGATACCTTTGATACGCAGTATTTT. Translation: CATSGDTFDTQYF.

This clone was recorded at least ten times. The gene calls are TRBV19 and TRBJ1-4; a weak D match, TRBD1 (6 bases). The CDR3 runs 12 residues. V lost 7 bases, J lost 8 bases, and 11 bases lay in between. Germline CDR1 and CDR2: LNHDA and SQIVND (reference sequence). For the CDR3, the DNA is TGTGCCAGTACCCCCGACAGGGAAAAACTGTTTTTT. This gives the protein CASTPDREKLFF.

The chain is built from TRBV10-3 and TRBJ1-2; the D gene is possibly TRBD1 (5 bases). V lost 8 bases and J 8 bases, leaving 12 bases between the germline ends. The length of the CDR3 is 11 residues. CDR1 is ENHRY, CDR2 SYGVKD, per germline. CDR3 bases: TGTGCCATCTTGGATGGGGGGGGCTACACCTTC. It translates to CAILDGGGYTF.

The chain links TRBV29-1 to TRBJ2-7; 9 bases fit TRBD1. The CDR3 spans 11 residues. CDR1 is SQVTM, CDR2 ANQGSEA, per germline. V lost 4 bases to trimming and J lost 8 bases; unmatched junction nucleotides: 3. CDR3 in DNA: TGCAGCGTTGCCACAGGGGGCAAGCAGTACTTC. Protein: CSVATGGKQYF.

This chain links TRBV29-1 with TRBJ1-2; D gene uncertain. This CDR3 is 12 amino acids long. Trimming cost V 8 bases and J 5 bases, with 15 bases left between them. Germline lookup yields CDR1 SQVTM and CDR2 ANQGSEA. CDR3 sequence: CSTNSGRYGYTF. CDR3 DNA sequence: TGCAGCACTAATTCGGGGAGGTATGGCTACACCTTC.